The T cell receptor beta chain described here comes from a study of tumor and adjacent non-tumor tissue in lung cancer. For the study at large: Patients were aged 31 to 76, around ten men and 5 women, stage I to III.

A modified ARM-PCR protocol with three rounds of nested PCR amplified TCRbeta. TCRdb itself ran the multiplex PCR reads through MiXCR, one entry per CDR3 protein. This sample has about 120,000 distinct CDR3 sequences; about 66% occur once, and the top ten carry roughly 13%. About this clonotype: Antigen specificity is unknown. Germline is not matched at one junction end, which may reflect a read error.

No cell sorting was done before RNA was extracted from the tissue. Whole-study findings and limits: Normal lung showed higher cumulative top 100 clone frequency than tumor. Significantly higher TCR diversity was found in tumor than normal lung.

This receptor was obtained from a young man with non-small cell lung cancer. Input material: lung tumor tissue.

The CDR3 coding sequence is TGTGCCTGCAGTGACTCGGCGGCCAACTATGGCTACACCTTC. It is translated as CACSDSAANYGYTF. The chain employs TRBV6-4 and TRBJ1-2; the D is unclear. The CDR3 sequence is 14 residues long. Germline V gene data show CDR1 as MRHNA and CDR2 as SNTAGT.